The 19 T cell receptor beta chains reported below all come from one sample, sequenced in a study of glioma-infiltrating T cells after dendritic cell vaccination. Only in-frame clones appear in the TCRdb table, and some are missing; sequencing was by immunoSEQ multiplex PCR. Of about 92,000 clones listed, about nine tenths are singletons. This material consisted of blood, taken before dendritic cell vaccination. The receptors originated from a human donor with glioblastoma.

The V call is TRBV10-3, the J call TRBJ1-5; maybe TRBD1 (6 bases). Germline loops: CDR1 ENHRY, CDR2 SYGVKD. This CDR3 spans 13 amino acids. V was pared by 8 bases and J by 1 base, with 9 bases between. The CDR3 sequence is CAIAGQSNQPQHF. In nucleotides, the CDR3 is TGTGCCATCGCCGGACAGAGCAATCAGCCCCAGCATTTT.

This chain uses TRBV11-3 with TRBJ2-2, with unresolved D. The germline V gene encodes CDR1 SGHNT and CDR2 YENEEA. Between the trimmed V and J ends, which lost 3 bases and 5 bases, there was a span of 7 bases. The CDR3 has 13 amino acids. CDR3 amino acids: CASSLYLTGELFF. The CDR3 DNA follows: TGTGCCAGCAGCTTGTATTTGACCGGGGAGCTGTTTTTT.

CDR3 protein: CASSLGSGSYNEQFF. In nucleotides, the CDR3 is TGTGCCAGCAGCTTGGGTAGCGGGAGTTACAATGAGCAGTTCTTC. The chain has TRBV5-4 and TRBJ2-1; the match to TRBD2 covers 9 bases. The CDR3 has 15 residues. Unmatched junction bases numbered 2, after V lost 0 bases and J lost 4 bases. CDR1 is SGHNT, CDR2 YYREEE, per germline (reference sequence). The whole variable domain, remainder taken from reference TRBV5-4 and TRBJ2-1, is ETGVTQSPTHLIKTRGQQVTLRCSSQSGHNTVSWYQQALGQGPQFIFQYYREEENGRGNFPPRFSGLQFPNYSSELNVNALELDDSALYLCASSLGSGSYNEQFFGPGTRLTVL.

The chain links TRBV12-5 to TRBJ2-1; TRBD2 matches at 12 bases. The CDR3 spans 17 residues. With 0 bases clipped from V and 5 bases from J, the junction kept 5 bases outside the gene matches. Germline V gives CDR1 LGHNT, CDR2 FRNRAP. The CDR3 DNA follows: TGTGCTAGTGGTTTGGTGGCCGGACTAGCGGGAAACAATGAGCAGTTCTTC. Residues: CASGLVAGLAGNNEQFF.

CDR3 protein: CASNPWGVNTEAFF. The CDR3 region has the DNA TGTGCCAGCAACCCTTGGGGGGTGAACACTGAAGCTTTCTTT. This chain uses TRBV9 with TRBJ1-1, with a tentative D call TRBD1 (5 bases). This CDR3 has 14 amino acids. V shed 6 bases and J shed 0 bases, with 12 bases lying between them. The germline gives CDR1 SGDLS, CDR2 YYNGEE. Complete variable domain (other parts from reference TRBV9 and TRBJ1-1): DSGVTQTPKHLITATGQRVTLRCSPRSGDLSVYWYQQSLDQGLQFLIQYYNGEERAKGNILERFSAQQFPDLHSELNLSSLELGDSALYFCASNPWGVNTEAFFGQGTRLTVV.

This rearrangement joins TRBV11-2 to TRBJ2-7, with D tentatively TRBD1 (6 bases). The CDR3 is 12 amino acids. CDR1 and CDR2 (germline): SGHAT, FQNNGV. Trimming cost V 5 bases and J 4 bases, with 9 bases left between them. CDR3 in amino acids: CASSITGYEQYF. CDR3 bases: TGTGCCAGCAGCATTACAGGGTACGAGCAGTACTTC.

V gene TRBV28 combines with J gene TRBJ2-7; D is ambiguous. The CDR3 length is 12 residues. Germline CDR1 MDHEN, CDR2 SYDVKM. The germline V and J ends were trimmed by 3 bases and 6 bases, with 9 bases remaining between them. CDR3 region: CASSLGMGEQYF. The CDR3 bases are TGTGCCAGCAGTTTGGGCATGGGCGAGCAGTACTTC.

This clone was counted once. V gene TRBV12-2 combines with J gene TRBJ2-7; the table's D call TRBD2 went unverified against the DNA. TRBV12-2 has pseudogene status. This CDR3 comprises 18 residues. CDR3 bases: TGTGCAAGTCGCTTAGAGTGGAGCACTAGGTTTAAGGACTACGAGCAGTACTTC. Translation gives CASRLEWSTRFKDYEQYF.

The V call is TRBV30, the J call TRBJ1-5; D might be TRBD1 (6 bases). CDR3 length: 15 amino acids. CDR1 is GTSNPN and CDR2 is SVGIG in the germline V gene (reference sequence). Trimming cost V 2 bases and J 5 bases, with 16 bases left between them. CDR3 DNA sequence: TGTGCCTGGAGTCACCGTGACAGGAGATATCAGCCCCAGCATTTT. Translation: CAWSHRDRRYQPQHF.

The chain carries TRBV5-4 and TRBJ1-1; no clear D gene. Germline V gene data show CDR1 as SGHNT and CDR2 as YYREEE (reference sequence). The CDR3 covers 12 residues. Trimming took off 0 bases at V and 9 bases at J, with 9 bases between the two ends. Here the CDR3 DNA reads TGTGCCAGCAGCTTGGAGCGGCAGAAAGCTTTCTTT. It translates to CASSLERQKAFF.

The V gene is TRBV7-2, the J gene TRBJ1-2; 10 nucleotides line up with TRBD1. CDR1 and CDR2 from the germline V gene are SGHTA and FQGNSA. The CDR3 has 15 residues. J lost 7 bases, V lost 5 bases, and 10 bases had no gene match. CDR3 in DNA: TGTGCCAGCAGCCTCGGGGGGGACAGGGGTAGTGGCTACACCTTC. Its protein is CASSLGGDRGSGYTF.

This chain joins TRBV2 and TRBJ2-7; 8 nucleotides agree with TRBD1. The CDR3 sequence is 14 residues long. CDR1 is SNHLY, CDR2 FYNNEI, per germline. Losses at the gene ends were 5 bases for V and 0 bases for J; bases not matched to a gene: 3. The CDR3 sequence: CASSPGQGSYEQYF. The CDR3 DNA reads TGTGCCAGCAGTCCCGGACAGGGCTCCTACGAGCAGTACTTC.

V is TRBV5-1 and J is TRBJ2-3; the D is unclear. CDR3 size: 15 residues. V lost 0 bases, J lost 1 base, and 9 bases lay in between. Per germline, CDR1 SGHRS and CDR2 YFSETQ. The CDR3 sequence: CASSLASAGTDTQYF. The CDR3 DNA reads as TGCGCCAGCAGCTTGGCGAGTGCGGGCACAGATACGCAGTATTTT.

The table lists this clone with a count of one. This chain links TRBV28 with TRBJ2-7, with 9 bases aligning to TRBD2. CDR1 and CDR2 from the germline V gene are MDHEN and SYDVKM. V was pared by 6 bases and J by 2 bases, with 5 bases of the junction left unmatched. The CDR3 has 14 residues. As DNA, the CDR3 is TGTGCCAGCAGGGCGGGGGGGGTAACCTACGAGCAGTACTTC. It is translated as CASRAGGVTYEQYF.

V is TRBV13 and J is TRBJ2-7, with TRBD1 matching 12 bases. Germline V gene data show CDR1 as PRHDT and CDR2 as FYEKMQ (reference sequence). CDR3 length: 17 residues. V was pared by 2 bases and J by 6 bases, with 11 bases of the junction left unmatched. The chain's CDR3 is CASSLSLGDRGQGEQYF. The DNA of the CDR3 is TGTGCCAGCAGCTTAAGTCTAGGGGACAGGGGGCAAGGCGAGCAGTACTTC.

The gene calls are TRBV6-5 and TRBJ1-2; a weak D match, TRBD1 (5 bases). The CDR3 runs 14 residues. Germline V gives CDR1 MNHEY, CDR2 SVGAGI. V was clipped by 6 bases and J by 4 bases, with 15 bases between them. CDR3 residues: CASSPGQGRYGYTF. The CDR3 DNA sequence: TGTGCCAGCAGCCCCGGTCAGGGTCGCTATGGCTACACCTTC.

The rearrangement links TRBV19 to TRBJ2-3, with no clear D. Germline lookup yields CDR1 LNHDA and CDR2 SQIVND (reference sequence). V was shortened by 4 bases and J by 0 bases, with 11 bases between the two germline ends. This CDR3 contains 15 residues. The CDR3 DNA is TGTGCCAGTAGTACCCCGACGGGTAGCACAGATACGCAGTATTTT. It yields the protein CASSTPTGSTDTQYF.

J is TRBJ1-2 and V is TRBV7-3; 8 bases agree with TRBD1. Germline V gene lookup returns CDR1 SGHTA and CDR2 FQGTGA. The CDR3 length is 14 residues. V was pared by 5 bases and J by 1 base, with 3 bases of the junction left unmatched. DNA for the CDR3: TGTGCCAGCAGCCCGACAGGGGTTAACTATGGCTACACCTTC. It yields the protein CASSPTGVNYGYTF.

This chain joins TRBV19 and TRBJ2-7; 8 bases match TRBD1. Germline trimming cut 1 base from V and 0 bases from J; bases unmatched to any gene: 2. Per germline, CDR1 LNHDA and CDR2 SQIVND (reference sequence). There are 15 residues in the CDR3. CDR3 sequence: CASSIGTGYSYEQYF. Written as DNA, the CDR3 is TGTGCCAGTAGTATAGGGACAGGGTACTCCTACGAGCAGTACTTC.